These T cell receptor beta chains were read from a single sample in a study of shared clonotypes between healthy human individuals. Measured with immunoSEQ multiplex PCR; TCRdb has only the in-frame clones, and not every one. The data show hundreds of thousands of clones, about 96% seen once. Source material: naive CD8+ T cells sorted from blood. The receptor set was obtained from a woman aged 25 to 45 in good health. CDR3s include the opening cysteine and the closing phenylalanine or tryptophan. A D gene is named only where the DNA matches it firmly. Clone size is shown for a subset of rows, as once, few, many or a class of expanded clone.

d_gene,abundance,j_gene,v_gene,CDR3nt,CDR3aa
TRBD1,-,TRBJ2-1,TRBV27,TGTGCCAGCAGTTTACACCCCCGGACAGGGGTCGATAGGGATGAGCAGTTCTTC,CASSLHPRTGVDRDEQFF
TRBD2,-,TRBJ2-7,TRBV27,TGTGCCAGCAGTTCCCTTTCAGCGGGAGGGCCGGGCGAGCAGTACTTC,CASSSLSAGGPGEQYF
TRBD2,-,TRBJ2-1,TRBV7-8,TGTGCCAGCAGCTTAGGGACTAGTGCCTACTCCTACAATGAGCAGTTCTTC,CASSLGTSAYSYNEQFF
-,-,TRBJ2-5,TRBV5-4,TGTGCCAGCAGCTTGGTTACAGAAGAGACCCAGTACTTC,CASSLVTEETQYF
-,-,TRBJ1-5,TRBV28,TGTGCCAGCAGCCCCACAGTGTATCAGCCCCAGCATTTT,CASSPTVYQPQHF
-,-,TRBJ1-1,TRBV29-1,TGCAGCGCCCACCCGGGGGGGTCTGAAGCTTTCTTT,CSAHPGGSEAFF
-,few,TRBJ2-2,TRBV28,TGTGCCAGCAGTTTTGGAAACACCGGGGAGCTGTTTTTT,CASSFGNTGELFF
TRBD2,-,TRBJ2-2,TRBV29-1,TGCAGCGGGTGGGATAGCGGGATCAGCACCGGGGAGCTGTTTTTT,CSGWDSGISTGELFF
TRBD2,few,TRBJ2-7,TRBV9,TGTGCCAGCAGCGTTGGGACTAGCGGTACCTACGAGCAGTACTTC,CASSVGTSGTYEQYF
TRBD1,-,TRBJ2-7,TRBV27,TGTGCCAGCAGTTTGAAACAGGGGGCGAGGTACGAGCAGTACTTC,CASSLKQGARYEQYF
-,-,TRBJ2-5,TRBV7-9,TGTGCCAGCAGCCAGGGCGGGTTGTGGGAGACCCAGTACTTC,CASSQGGLWETQYF
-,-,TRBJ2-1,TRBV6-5,TGTGCCACCTCCCCTGGTGGGGGGGGCTGGGAGCAGTTCTTC,CATSPGGGGWEQFF
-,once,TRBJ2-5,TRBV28,TGTGCCAGCAGTTTAGGAGAGACCCAGTACTTC,CASSLGETQYF
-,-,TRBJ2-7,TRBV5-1,TGCGCCAGCAGCTTGAACGGAAACTACGAGCAGTACTTC,CASSLNGNYEQYF
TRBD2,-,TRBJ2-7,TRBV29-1,TGCAGCGTTGGTATCGGGGTAGCGGGGTACGAGCAGTACTTC,CSVGIGVAGYEQYF
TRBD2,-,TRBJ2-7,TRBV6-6,TGTGCCAGCAGTGTGACTAGCGGGAGTATCGACGAGCAGTACTTC,CASSVTSGSIDEQYF
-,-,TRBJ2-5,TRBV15,TGTGCCACCAGCAGAGCCACCCCTTTCGGGGCTGCAGAGACCCAGTACTTC,CATSRATPFGAAETQYF
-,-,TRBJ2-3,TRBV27,TGTGCCAGCAGTTTATCGGTCGGGGGGACAAAGCAGTATTTT,CASSLSVGGTKQYF
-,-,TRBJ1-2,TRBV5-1,TGCGCCAGCAGCCCCCCTGGAGATGGGGTTGATGGCTACACCTTC,CASSPPGDGVDGYTF
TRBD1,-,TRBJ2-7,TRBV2,TGTGCCAGCAGTTCGACAGGGCGTCACGAGCAGTACTTC,CASSSTGRHEQYF
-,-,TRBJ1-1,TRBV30,TGTGCCTGGAGCCCGACGAACACTGAAGCTTTCTTT,CAWSPTNTEAFF
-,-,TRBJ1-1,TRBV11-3,TGTGCCAGCAGCTTCGGGGACGGCACTGAAGCTTTCTTT,CASSFGDGTEAFF
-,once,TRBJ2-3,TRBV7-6,TGTGCCAGCAGCTTAGTCTCAGGGGAGACTCCGAATTTT,CASSLVSGETPNF
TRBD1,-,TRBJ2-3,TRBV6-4,TGTGCCAGCAGTTTACAGGGGGATCCAGATACGCAGTATTTT,CASSLQGDPDTQYF
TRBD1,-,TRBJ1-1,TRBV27,TGTGCCAGCAGGACCCCAGGGGGCTATAACACTGAAGCTTTCTTT,CASRTPGGYNTEAFF
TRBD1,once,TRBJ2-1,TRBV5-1,TGCGCCAGCAGCACGGACAGGTACAATGAGCAGTTCTTC,CASSTDRYNEQFF
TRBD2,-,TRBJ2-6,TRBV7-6,TGTGCCAGCAGCTTAGTGGCCGGCGGGGGGTATGGTTCCTCTGGGGCCAACGTCCTGACTTTC,CASSLVAGGGYGSSGANVLTF
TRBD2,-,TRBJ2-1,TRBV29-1,TGCAGCGTTATCCTGGGGCTAGCGGGAGGGATGAAGAGCTCCTACAATGAGCAGTTCTTC,CSVILGLAGGMKSSYNEQFF
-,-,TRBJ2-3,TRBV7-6,TGTGCCAGCAGCTGGGAAGTTACAGATACGCAGTATTTT,CASSWEVTDTQYF
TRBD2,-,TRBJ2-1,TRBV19,TGTGCCAGTAGTATGAGACTAGCGACGTGTGAGCAGTTCTTC,CASSMRLATCEQFF
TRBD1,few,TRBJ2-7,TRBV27,TGTGCCAGCAAGCCCGGGACAGGGTTCGAGCAGTACTTC,CASKPGTGFEQYF
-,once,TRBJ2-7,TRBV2,TGTGCCAGCAGTGAAGCGGTTAAGAGCTCCTACGAGCAGTACTTC,CASSEAVKSSYEQYF
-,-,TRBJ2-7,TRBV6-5,TGTGCCAGCAGTTACTCGGCAGGGGCCGTATCCTACGAGCAGTACTTC,CASSYSAGAVSYEQYF
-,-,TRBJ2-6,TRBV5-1,TGCGCCAGCAGCTACGACTCTGGGGCCAACGTCCTGACTTTC,CASSYDSGANVLTF
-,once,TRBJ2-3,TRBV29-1,TGCAGCGTGAACACAGGGACGACAGATACGCAGTATTTT,CSVNTGTTDTQYF
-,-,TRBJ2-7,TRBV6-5,TGTGCCAGCAGGGCTTCCCGTGACAGGATCTACGAGCAGTACTTC,CASRASRDRIYEQYF
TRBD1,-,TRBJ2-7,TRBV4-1,TGCGCCAGCAGCCAAGATAGGACAGGGCGGGTCCACGAGCAGTACTTC,CASSQDRTGRVHEQYF
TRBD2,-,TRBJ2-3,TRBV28,TGTGCCAGCAGTTTGTCTAGCGGAGATACGCAGTATTTT,CASSLSSGDTQYF
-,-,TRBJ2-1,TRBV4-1,TGCGCCAGCAGCCAAGGTCGCCCAACTAGCAGCTCCTACAATGAGCAGTTCTTC,CASSQGRPTSSSYNEQFF